The clone carrying this TCR beta chain has a handful of counts. Its antigen remains unidentified. The entry originates in a study of beta chain features in type 1 diabetes. At the level of the study: Patients looked much like healthy donors when it came to age, gender and cell yields. Study results and limitations: Insertion counts at VDJ junctions were lower in type 1 diabetes patients, who also showed more deletions there. In every one of the four CD4+ subsets, TCRB CDR3s were moderately but significantly shorter in Type 1 diabetes patients. A closer apparent resemblance between naive, central memory and Treg TCRB repertoires was seen in patients than in healthy donors.

Sorting gave populations that all exceeded 95% purity. The V end lost 4 bases, the J end lost 0 bases, and 13 bases lay between the germline ends. From germline, CDR1 is LGHNA and CDR2 YNFKEQ. The CDR3 loop spans 16 amino acids. The whole isolated RNA underwent reverse transcription, so sequencing captured expressed TCRB transcripts. The method was immunoSEQ multiplex PCR; TCRdb's version includes in-frame clones alone and lacks a portion of them. The data show hundreds of thousands of clones, around an eighth seen once. This TCR came from a man between 18 and 35 years old with type 1 diabetes. The sample was naive CD4+ T cells from blood. The chain joins TRBV4-2 to TRBJ2-1; TRBD1 is a possible D gene (6 bases). DNA of the CDR3: TGTGCCAGCAGCCCGTCCAGGGGCGGCTCCTACAATGAGCAGTTCTTC. This encodes CASSPSRGGSYNEQFF.